The T cell receptor beta chain under discussion was sequenced for a study of blood T cell repertoires in COVID-19. For the study at large: Sites across the United States, Italy and Spain contributed samples from acute and convalescent COVID-19. The cDNA or gDNA used as material had been derived from T cells, B-cell-depleted T cells, or PBMCs.

Authors' processing steps: Reference gene primer amplification in the assay estimated nucleated cell counts. Libraries were prepared by immunoSEQ multiplex PCR; TCRdb keeps only in-frame clonotypes and omits some of them. For V, J and clone size, that table is used; D and trimming come from the DNA. The data hold approximately 190,000 clones, with about 81% observed a single time. Trimming cost V 3 bases and J 14 bases, with 29 bases left between them. The germline V gene encodes CDR1 DFQATT and CDR2 SNEGSKA (reference sequence). CDR3 size: 16 residues. The chain links TRBV20-1 to TRBJ2-1, with D tentatively TRBD2 (5 bases). Material: peripheral blood. This TCR was recovered from a man aged 30 to 39 with active or convalescent COVID-19. Here the CDR3 DNA reads TGCAGTGCTAGTTCCGGACTCGGGGATCGGAGCGGAGGAAAGTTCTTC. Protein product: CSASSGLGDRSGGKFF.